The 3 T cell receptor beta chains in this list originate from one sample, sequenced in a study of OX40 agonist ivuxolimab in advanced cancers. Sequencing was performed with immunoSEQ multiplex PCR; in TCRdb, only in-frame clones are kept and a portion is missing. The sample has approximately 80,000 clones; 90% are singletons. Sequenced material: CD4+ or CD8+ T cells sorted from blood, taken in a trial of the OX40 agonist ivuxolimab. These receptors originate from an adult with an advanced solid tumor such as melanoma, head and neck, liver or kidney cancer.

The chain carries TRBV2 and TRBJ2-1, with TRBD2 matching over 14 bases. Germline CDR1 reads SNHLY; CDR2 reads FYNNEI. This CDR3 spans 19 amino acids. V gave up 10 bases and J gave up 4 bases; unmatched junction bases: 18. CDR3 nucleotide sequence: TGTGCCATCTCAGTCCCGGGACAGGGGACTAGCGGGGGTTACAATGAGCAGTTCTTC. This encodes CAISVPGQGTSGGYNEQFF.

The rearrangement links TRBV10-3 to TRBJ2-1; D not resolved. V was trimmed by 0 bases and J by 4 bases, leaving 13 bases between them. Germline assignment: CDR1 ENHRY and CDR2 SYGVKD. The CDR3 has 16 residues. Here the CDR3 reads CAISESDPRIYNEQFF. DNA of the CDR3: TGTGCCATCAGTGAGTCCGACCCCCGGATTTACAATGAGCAGTTCTTC.

This clone was counted once. The rearrangement uses TRBV5-1 and TRBJ2-5; TRBD2 agrees at 8 bases. Trimming took 2 bases from V and 4 from J; bases not matched to a gene: 7. The CDR3 runs to 15 residues. CDR1 is SGHRS, CDR2 YFSETQ, per germline. CDR3 in amino acids: CASSLGGGLAETQYF. CDR3 nucleotide sequence: TGCGCCAGCAGCTTAGGCGGGGGGCTCGCAGAGACCCAGTACTTC.